This TCR beta chain comes out of a study of control samples from healthy donors and cancer patients. The germline V gene encodes CDR1 SQVTM and CDR2 ANQGSEA. This CDR3 has 13 amino acids. V lost 3 bases, J lost 5 bases, and 13 bases lay in between. Some clones are missing from TCRdb's copy, which holds only in-frame ones; the method was immunoSEQ multiplex PCR. The sample has 90,000 to 130,000 clones; around four fifths are singletons. This TCR came from a man aged 18 to 30 in good health. The sequenced sample consisted of blood. This sequence joins TRBV29-1 and TRBJ1-2; D is possibly TRBD1 (5 bases). This CDR3 reads CSVDQYGAYGYTF. CDR3 nucleotide sequence: TGCAGCGTTGACCAGTACGGGGCTTATGGCTACACCTTC.